A selection of T cell receptor beta chains follows, all from one sample in a study of blood T cell repertoires in COVID-19. Sequencing was performed with immunoSEQ multiplex PCR; in TCRdb, only in-frame clones are kept and a portion is missing. This table holds 280,000 or so clones, over 75% found once. Sequencing was performed on peripheral blood. These receptors all come from a human donor in a cohort sampled during active COVID-19. CDR3s include the opening cysteine and the closing phenylalanine or tryptophan. The D gene is left open where the match is weak. A clone size is listed for some rows: how often the clone was seen (once, few, many), or a class if it is expanded.

CASSKYRGDREQFF | TGTGCCAGCAGCAAATATCGAGGGGACAGGGAACAGTTCTTC | TRBJ2-1 | 14 | TRBV21-1 | NA | NA
CASSFGPTTIYGYTF | TGTGCCAGCAGCTTTGGTCCGACAACGATCTATGGCTACACCTTC | TRBJ1-2 | 15 | TRBV7-9 | NA | NA
CASRLNSGSAGSEQFF | TGTGCCAGCAGACTTAATAGCGGGAGCGCCGGGAGTGAGCAGTTCTTC | TRBJ2-1 | 16 | TRBV5-4 | TRBD2 | NA
CASSYTASGFYEQYF | TGTGCCAGCAGTTACACGGCTAGCGGGTTCTACGAGCAGTACTTC | TRBJ2-7 | 15 | TRBV6-2/TRBV6-3 | TRBD2 | NA
CANKKVGADYEQYF | TGCGCCAACAAAAAGGTTGGGGCGGACTACGAGCAGTACTTC | TRBJ2-7 | 14 | TRBV10-1 | NA | once
CASSSLREAPYF | TGTGCCAGTAGTAGTCTGCGGGAGGCCCCGTATTTT | TRBJ2-3 | 12 | TRBV19 | TRBD2 | NA
CSVDGSGEQYF | TGCAGCGTTGATGGGAGCGGCGAGCAGTACTTC | TRBJ2-7 | 11 | TRBV29-1 | NA | once
CASRPQGRERGEQFF | TGTGCCAGCAGGCCTCAGGGGAGGGAAAGGGGGGAGCAGTTCTTC | TRBJ2-1 | 15 | TRBV3-1/TRBV3-2 | NA | once
CASSSAPGWTQHF | TGTGCCAGCAGCTCCGCCCCGGGTTGGACCCAGCATTTT | TRBJ1-5 | 13 | TRBV7-2 | NA | NA
CASSSQGWRDTEAFF | TGTGCCAGCAGCTCCCAGGGGTGGCGGGACACTGAAGCTTTCTTT | TRBJ1-1 | 15 | TRBV7-2 | NA | NA
CASSWVRDLYNEQFF | TGCGCCAGCAGCTGGGTCCGAGACTTGTACAATGAGCAGTTCTTC | TRBJ2-1 | 15 | TRBV5-1 | NA | NA
CASKMAGGTDTQYF | TGTGCCAGCAAGATGGCGGGAGGCACAGATACGCAGTATTTT | TRBJ2-3 | 14 | TRBV6-5 | TRBD2 | NA
CAISGSEDYEQFF | TGTGCCATCAGTGGCTCTGAGGACTATGAGCAGTTCTTC | TRBJ2-1 | 13 | TRBV10-3 | NA | NA
CASSFGWRETQYF | TGTGCCAGCAGTTTCGGGTGGCGGGAGACCCAGTACTTC | TRBJ2-5 | 13 | TRBV27 | NA | NA
CASSSSASGRWNEQFF | TGTGCCAGCAGCTCGTCCGCTAGCGGGAGATGGAATGAGCAGTTCTTC | TRBJ2-1 | 16 | TRBV14 | TRBD2 | NA
CASSVLPGTEAFF | TGTGCCAGCAGCGTACTGCCCGGGACTGAAGCTTTCTTT | TRBJ1-1 | 13 | TRBV9 | NA | once
CASSPIAGTTGELFF | TGCGCCAGCAGCCCGATAGCGGGAACCACCGGGGAGCTGTTTTTT | TRBJ2-2 | 15 | TRBV5-1 | TRBD2 | few
CASRGEGTYNSPLHF | TGTGCCAGCAGGGGGGAGGGAACCTATAATTCACCCCTCCACTTT | TRBJ1-6 | 15 | TRBV2 | NA | once
CASSLLGRRSEAFF | TGTGCCAGCAGCCTCCTGGGCCGGAGGTCTGAAGCTTTCTTT | TRBJ1-1 | 14 | TRBV2 | NA | NA
CASSLAGVTNKQYF | TGTGCCAGCAGCTTGGCAGGGGTAACTAACAAGCAGTACTTC | TRBJ2-7 | 14 | TRBV5-4 | NA | NA
CASSLGLADYEQYF | TGCGCCAGCAGCCTGGGACTAGCGGACTACGAGCAGTACTTC | TRBJ2-7 | 14 | TRBV5-1 | TRBD2 | NA
CASSLDRGGTIYF | TGTGCCAGCAGCCTGGACAGGGGCGGCACCATATATTTT | TRBJ1-3 | 13 | TRBV7-6 | TRBD1 | NA
CASSFPGQTYEQYF | TGTGCCAGCAGCTTTCCGGGACAGACATACGAGCAGTACTTC | TRBJ2-7 | 14 | TRBV5-6 | TRBD1 | NA
CASSPQGSNQPQHF | TGTGCCAGCTCACCCCAGGGGAGCAATCAGCCCCAGCATTTT | TRBJ1-5 | 14 | TRBV18 | NA | NA
CSAGYGAYEQYF | TGCAGCGCCGGGTACGGAGCCTACGAGCAGTACTTC | TRBJ2-7 | 12 | TRBV29-1 | NA | NA
CASSLEGTGLGYTF | TGTGCCAGCAGTTTAGAAGGGACAGGGTTAGGCTACACCTTC | TRBJ1-2 | 14 | TRBV27 | TRBD1 | NA
CASSLVSSPRNTGELFF | TGTGCCAGCAGCTTAGTCAGTTCTCCAAGGAACACCGGGGAGCTGTTTTTT | TRBJ2-2 | 17 | TRBV7-2 | NA | NA
CASSTSGGHYNEQFF | TGTGCCAGCAGTACTAGCGGGGGGCATTACAATGAGCAGTTCTTC | TRBJ2-1 | 15 | TRBV6-6 | TRBD2 | once
CASSLVAAGGSETQYF | TGTGCCAGCAGCTTAGTCGCAGCGGGAGGGTCGGAGACCCAGTACTTC | TRBJ2-5 | 16 | TRBV11-2 | TRBD2 | few
CASSEDWSQPQHF | TGTGCCAGCAGTGAAGACTGGAGTCAGCCCCAGCATTTT | TRBJ1-5 | 13 | TRBV2 | NA | NA
CASSESPREGDGYEQYF | TGTGCCAGCAGTGAATCCCCTCGGGAGGGGGACGGGTACGAGCAGTACTTC | TRBJ2-7 | 17 | TRBV6-1 | TRBD2 | NA
CASSLGAGGQKTQYF | TGTGCCAGCAGCTTAGGAGCGGGAGGGCAAAAGACCCAGTACTTC | TRBJ2-5 | 15 | TRBV7-9 | TRBD2 | NA
CASSGTSVSYNEQFF | TGTGCCAGCAGTGGGACTAGCGTCTCCTACAATGAGCAGTTCTTC | TRBJ2-1 | 15 | TRBV27 | TRBD2 | NA
CASRQERHGVNTEAFF | TGTGCCAGCAGACAAGAAAGGCACGGAGTGAACACTGAAGCTTTCTTT | TRBJ1-1 | 16 | TRBV21-1 | NA | few
CASTRGQGSYNEQFF | TGTGCCAGCACCCGGGGACAGGGCTCCTACAATGAGCAGTTCTTC | TRBJ2-1 | 15 | TRBV9 | TRBD1 | NA
CASNPGQGTHEQYF | TGTGCCAGCAACCCGGGACAGGGAACCCACGAGCAGTACTTC | TRBJ2-7 | 14 | TRBV6-6 | TRBD1 | NA